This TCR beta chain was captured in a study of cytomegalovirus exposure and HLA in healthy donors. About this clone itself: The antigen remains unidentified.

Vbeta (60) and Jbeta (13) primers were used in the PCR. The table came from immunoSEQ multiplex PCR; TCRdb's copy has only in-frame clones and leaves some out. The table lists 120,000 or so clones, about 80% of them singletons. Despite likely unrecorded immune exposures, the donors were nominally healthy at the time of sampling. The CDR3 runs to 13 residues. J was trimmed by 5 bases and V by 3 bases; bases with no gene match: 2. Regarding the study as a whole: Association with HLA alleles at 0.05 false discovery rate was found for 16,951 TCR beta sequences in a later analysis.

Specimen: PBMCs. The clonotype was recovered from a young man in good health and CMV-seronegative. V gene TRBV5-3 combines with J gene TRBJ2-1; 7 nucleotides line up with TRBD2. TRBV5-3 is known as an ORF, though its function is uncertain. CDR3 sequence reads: CARSSTSHNEQFF. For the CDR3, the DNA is TGTGCCAGAAGCTCGACTAGCCACAATGAGCAGTTCTTC.